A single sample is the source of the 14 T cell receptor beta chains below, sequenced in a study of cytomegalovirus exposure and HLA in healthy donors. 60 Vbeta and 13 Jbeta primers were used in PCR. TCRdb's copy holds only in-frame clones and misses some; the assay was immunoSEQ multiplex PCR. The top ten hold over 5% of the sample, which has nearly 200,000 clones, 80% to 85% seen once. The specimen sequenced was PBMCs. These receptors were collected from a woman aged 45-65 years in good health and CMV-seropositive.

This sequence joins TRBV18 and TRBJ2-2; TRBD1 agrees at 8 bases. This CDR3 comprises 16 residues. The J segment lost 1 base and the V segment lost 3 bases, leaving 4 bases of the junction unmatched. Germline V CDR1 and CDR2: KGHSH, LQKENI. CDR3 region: CASSPGTGGNTGELFF. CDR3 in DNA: TGTGCCAGCTCACCGGGAACAGGGGGGAACACCGGGGAGCTGTTTTTT.

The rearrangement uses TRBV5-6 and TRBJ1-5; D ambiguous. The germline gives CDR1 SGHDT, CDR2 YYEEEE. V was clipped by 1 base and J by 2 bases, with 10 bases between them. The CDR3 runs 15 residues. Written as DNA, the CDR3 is TGTGCCAGCAGCTTGTTGGGTGAGGGCAATCAGCCCCAGCATTTT. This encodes CASSLLGEGNQPQHF.

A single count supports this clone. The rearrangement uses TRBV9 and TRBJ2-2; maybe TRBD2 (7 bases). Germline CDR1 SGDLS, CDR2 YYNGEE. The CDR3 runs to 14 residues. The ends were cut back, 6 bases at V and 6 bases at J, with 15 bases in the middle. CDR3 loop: CASKSGGKSGELFF. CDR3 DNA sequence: TGTGCCAGCAAATCGGGGGGCAAGTCCGGGGAGCTGTTTTTT.

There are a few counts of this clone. In DNA form, the CDR3 reads TGTGCCAGCAGCTTAGGAGGCCAGTTAGCGAGACCTCTTCAAGAGACCCAGTACTTC. This codes for CASSLGGQLARPLQETQYF. This sequence joins TRBV7-9 and TRBJ2-5; tentative D call: TRBD2 (5 bases). From germline, CDR1 is SEHNR and CDR2 FQNEAQ (reference sequence). This CDR3 has 19 residues. V was cut by 1 base and J by 2 bases, with 23 bases left in between.

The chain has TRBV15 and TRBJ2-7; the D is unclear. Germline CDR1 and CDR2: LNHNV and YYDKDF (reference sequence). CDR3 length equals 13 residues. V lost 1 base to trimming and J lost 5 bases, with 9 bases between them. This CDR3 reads CATSRGPQNEQYF. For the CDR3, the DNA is TGTGCCACCAGCAGAGGCCCCCAGAACGAGCAGTACTTC.

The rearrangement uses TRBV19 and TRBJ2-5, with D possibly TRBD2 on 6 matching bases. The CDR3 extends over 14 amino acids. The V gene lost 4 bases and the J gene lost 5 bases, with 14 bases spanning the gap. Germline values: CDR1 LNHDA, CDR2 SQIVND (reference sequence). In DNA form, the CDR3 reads TGTGCCAGTAGTACCTCCCCGGGGGTGGAGACCCAGTACTTC. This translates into CASSTSPGVETQYF.

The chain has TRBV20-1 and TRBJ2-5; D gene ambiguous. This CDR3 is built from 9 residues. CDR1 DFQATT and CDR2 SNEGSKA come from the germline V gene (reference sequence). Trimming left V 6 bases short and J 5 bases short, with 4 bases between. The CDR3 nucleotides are TGCAGTGCCGGGGAGACCCAGTACTTC. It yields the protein CSAGETQYF.

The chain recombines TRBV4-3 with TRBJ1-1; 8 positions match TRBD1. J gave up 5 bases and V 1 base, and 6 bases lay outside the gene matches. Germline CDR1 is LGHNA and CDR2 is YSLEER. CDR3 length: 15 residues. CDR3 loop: CASSQGQGLGTEAFF. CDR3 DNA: TGCGCCAGCAGCCAAGGACAGGGGTTGGGAACTGAAGCTTTCTTT.

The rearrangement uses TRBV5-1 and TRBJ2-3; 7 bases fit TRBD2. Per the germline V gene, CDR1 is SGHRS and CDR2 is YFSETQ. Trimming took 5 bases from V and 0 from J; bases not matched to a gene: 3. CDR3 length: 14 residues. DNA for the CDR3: TGCGCCAGCAGTCGGCGGGGGAGCACAGATACGCAGTATTTT. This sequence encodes CASSRRGSTDTQYF.

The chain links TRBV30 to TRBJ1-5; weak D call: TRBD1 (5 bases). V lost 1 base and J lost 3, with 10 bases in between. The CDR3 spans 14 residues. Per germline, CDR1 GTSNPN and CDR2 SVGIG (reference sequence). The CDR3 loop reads CAWSGAGINQPQHF. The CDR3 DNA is TGTGCCTGGAGTGGAGCAGGGATCAATCAGCCCCAGCATTTT.

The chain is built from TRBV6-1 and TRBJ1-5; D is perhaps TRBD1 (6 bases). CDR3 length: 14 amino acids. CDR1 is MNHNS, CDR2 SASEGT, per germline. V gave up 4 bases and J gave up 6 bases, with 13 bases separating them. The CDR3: CASSVRGQGQPQHF. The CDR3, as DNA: TGTGCCAGCAGTGTCAGGGGTCAGGGTCAGCCCCAGCATTTT.

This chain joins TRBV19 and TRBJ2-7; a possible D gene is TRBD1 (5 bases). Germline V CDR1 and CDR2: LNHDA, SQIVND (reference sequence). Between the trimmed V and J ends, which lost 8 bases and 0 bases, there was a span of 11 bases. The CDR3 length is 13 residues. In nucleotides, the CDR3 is TGTGCCAGTGCCAGGGCAGCCTCCTACGAGCAGTACTTC. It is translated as CASARAASYEQYF. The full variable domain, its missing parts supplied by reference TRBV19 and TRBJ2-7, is DGGITQSPKYLFRKEGQNVTLSCEQNLNHDAMYWYRQDPGQGLRLIYYSQIVNDFQKGDIAEGYSVSREKKESFPLTVTSAQKNPTAFYLCASARAASYEQYFGPGTRLTVT.

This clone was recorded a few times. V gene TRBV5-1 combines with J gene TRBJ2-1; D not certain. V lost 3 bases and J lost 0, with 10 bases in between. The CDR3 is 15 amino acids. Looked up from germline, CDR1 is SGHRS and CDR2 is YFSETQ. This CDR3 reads CASSSAASSYNEQFF. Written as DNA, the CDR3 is TGCGCCAGCAGCTCTGCGGCTAGCTCCTACAATGAGCAGTTCTTC.

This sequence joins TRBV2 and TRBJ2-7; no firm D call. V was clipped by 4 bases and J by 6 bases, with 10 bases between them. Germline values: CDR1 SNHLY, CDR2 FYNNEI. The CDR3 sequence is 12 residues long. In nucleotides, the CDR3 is TGTGCCAGCAGTGCAGTCCCGCTCGAGCAGTACTTC. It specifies CASSAVPLEQYF.